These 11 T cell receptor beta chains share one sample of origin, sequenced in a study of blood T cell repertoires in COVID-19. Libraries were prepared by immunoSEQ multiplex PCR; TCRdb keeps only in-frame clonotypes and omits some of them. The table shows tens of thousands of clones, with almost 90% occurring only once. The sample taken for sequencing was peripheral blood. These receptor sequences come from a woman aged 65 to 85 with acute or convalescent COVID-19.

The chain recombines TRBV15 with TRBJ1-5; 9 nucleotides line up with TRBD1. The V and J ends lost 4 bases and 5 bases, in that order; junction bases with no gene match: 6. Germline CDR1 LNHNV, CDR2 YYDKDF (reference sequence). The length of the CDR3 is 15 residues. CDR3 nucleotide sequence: TGTGCCACCAGCACTGGGACAGGGAGGTATCAGCCCCAGCATTTT. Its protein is CATSTGTGRYQPQHF.

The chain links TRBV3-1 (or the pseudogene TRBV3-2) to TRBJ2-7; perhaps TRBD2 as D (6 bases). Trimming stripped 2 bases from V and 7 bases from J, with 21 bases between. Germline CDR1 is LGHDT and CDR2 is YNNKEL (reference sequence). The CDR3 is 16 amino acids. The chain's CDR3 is CASSQNGLASAGEQYF. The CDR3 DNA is TGTGCCAGCAGCCAAAACGGGCTAGCCAGCGCGGGGGAGCAGTACTTC.

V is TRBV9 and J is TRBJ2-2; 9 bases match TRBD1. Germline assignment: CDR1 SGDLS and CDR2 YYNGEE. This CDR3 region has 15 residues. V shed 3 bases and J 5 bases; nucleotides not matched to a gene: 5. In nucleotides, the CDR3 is TGTGCCAGCAGCGCGCGGACAGGGGAGACCGGGGAGCTGTTTTTT. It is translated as CASSARTGETGELFF. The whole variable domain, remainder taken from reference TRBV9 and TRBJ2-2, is DSGVTQTPKHLITATGQRVTLRCSPRSGDLSVYWYQQSLDQGLQFLIQYYNGEERAKGNILERFSAQQFPDLHSELNLSSLELGDSALYFCASSARTGETGELFFGEGSRLTVL.

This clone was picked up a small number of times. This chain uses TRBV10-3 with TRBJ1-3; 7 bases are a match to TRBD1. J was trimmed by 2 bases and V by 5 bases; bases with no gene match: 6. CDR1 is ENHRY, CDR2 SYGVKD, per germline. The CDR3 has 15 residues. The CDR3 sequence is CAISPNRGAGNTIYF. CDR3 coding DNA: TGTGCCATCAGTCCCAACAGGGGAGCTGGAAACACCATATATTTT.

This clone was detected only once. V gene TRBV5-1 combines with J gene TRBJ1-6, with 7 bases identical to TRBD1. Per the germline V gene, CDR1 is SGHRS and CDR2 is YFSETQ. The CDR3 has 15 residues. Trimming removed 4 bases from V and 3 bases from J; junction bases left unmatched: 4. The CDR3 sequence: CASSTRQGYNSPLHF. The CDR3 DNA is TGCGCCAGCAGCACCCGACAGGGCTATAATTCACCCCTCCACTTT.

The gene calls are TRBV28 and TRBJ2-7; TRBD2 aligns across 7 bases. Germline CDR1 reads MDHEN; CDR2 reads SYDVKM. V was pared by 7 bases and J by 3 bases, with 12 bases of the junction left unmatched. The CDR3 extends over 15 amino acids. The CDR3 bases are TGTGCCAGCACCAAATCTAGCGGAGTGGGCTACGAGCAGTACTTC. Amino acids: CASTKSSGVGYEQYF.

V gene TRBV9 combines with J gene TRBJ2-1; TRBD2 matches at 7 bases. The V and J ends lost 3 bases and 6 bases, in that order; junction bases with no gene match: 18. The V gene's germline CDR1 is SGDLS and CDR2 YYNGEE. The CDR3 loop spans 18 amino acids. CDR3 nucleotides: TGTGCCAGCAGCGGCCCCCCACATACTAGCGCCCTAAGCAATGAGCAGTTCTTC. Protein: CASSGPPHTSALSNEQFF.

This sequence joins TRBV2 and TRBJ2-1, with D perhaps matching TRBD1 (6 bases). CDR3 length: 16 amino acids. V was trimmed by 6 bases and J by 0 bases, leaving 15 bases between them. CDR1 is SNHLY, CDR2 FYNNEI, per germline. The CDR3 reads CASRLTGKSSYNEQFF. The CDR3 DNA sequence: TGTGCCAGCAGATTGACAGGAAAAAGCTCCTACAATGAGCAGTTCTTC.

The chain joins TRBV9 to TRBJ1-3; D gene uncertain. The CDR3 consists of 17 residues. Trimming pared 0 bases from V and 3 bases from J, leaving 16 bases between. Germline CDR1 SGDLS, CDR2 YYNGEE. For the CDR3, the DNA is TGTGCCAGCAGCGTAGTCAGTACAGTACCCTTTGGAAACACCATATATTTT. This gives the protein CASSVVSTVPFGNTIYF.

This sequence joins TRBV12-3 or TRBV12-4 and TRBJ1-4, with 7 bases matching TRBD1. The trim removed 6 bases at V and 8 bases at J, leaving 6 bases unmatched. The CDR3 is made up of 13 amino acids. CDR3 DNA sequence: TGTGCCAGCAGGCAGACAGGGACAGAAAAACTGTTTTTT. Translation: CASRQTGTEKLFF.

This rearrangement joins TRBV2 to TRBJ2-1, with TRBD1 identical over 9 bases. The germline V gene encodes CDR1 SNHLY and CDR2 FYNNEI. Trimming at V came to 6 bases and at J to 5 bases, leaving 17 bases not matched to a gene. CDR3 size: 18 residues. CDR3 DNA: TGTGCCAGCAGGAGAACCATTAACAGGGGGCGTCTCAACAATGAGCAGTTCTTC. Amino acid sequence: CASRRTINRGRLNNEQFF.